This T cell receptor (beta chain) originates from a study of T cells in Graves' hyperthyroidism and ophthalmopathy. Researchers amplified the TCR beta CDR3 regions from RNA transcripts. HTBI primers were the set used in a first-round RT-PCR of the TCR CDR3. TCRdb called the multiplex PCR reads again in MiXCR, with one record for every CDR3 protein. Of about 700,000 distinct CDR3 sequences in the sample, 13% to 15% are singletons; the top ten hold about 9.4%. This clonotype was observed at least ten times. Trimming left V 1 base short and J 4 bases short, with 10 bases between. This CDR3 is 14 amino acids long. Germline V gene data show CDR1 as LGHDT and CDR2 as YNNKEL (reference sequence).

This clonotype originated in a woman aged 18-29 years with Graves' hyperthyroidism. Sequenced input: blood. This chain uses TRBV3-1 with TRBJ2-5, with a possible D match to TRBD2 (5 bases). The CDR3 coding sequence is TGTGCCAGCAGCCAAGCTAGCTGGGCAGAGACCCAGTACTTC. It encodes CASSQASWAETQYF.